The following is a T cell receptor (beta chain) sequence with its context. Its antigen is still unknown. Sequencing was performed with immunoSEQ multiplex PCR; in TCRdb, only in-frame clones are kept and a portion is missing. The sample lists around 53,000 clones, 90% occurring once. Samples were taken several times over chemoradiotherapy. These data are taken from a study of chemoradiotherapy in HPV16-positive cancers. About the research overall: Candidate HPV-specific clones and shared TCR motifs came from a couple of HPV16-positive patients. The study's findings and limits: The functional HPV-specific definition rests on just two HPV16-positive patients. During treatment, candidate HPV-specific clones and E7-related motifs expanded in tumor.

The CDR3 is 14 residues long. V was pared by 4 bases and J by 6 bases, with 17 bases between. Per germline, CDR1 SGHRS and CDR2 YFSETQ. This receptor was identified in a human donor with HPV-associated anogenital cancer. The specimen comprised blood, sampled from a patient who underwent chemoradiotherapy. V and J are TRBV5-1 and TRBJ2-7, with D maybe TRBD1 (5 bases). The CDR3 reads CASSPQGVSGEQYF. The CDR3 region has the DNA TGCGCCAGCAGCCCCCAGGGCGTTAGTGGCGAGCAGTACTTC.